The entry below gives a single T cell receptor (beta chain) sequence along with its context. The sample belongs to a study of blood T cell repertoires in COVID-19. Assay used: immunoSEQ multiplex PCR; TCRdb lists only in-frame clones, some missing. The data contain around 85,000 clones, approximately 85% of them singletons. Deletions cut 2 bases from V and 4 bases from J, with 18 bases between. This CDR3 spans 17 amino acids. Germline CDR1 reads MNHEY; CDR2 reads SVGEGT. The sequence was obtained from a man aged 50 to 59 with active COVID-19. What was sequenced was peripheral blood. The chain recombines TRBV6-2 or TRBV6-3 with TRBJ1-5; a possible D gene is TRBD1 (5 bases). The CDR3 coding sequence is TGTGCCAGCAGTTACGGGGGACTAGCATTAGCAAATCAGCCCCAGCATTTT. Translating gives CASSYGGLALANQPQHF.